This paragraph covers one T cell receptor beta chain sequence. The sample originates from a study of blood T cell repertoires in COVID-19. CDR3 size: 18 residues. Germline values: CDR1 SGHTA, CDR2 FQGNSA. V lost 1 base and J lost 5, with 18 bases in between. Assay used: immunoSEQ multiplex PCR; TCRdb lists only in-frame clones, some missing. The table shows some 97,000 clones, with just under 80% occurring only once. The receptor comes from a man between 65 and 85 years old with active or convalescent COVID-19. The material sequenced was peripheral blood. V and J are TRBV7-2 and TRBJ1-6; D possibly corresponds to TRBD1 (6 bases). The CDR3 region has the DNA TGTGCCAGCAGCTTAGTTTTGCAGGGGCATCTGAATAATTCACCCCTCCACTTT. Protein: CASSLVLQGHLNNSPLHF. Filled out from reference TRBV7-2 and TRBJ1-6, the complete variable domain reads GAGVSQSPSNKVTEKGKDVELRCDPISGHTALYWYRQSLGQGLEFLIYFQGNSAPDKSGLPSDRFSAERTGGSVSTLTIQRTQQEDSAVYLCASSLVLQGHLNNSPLHFGNGTRLTVT.